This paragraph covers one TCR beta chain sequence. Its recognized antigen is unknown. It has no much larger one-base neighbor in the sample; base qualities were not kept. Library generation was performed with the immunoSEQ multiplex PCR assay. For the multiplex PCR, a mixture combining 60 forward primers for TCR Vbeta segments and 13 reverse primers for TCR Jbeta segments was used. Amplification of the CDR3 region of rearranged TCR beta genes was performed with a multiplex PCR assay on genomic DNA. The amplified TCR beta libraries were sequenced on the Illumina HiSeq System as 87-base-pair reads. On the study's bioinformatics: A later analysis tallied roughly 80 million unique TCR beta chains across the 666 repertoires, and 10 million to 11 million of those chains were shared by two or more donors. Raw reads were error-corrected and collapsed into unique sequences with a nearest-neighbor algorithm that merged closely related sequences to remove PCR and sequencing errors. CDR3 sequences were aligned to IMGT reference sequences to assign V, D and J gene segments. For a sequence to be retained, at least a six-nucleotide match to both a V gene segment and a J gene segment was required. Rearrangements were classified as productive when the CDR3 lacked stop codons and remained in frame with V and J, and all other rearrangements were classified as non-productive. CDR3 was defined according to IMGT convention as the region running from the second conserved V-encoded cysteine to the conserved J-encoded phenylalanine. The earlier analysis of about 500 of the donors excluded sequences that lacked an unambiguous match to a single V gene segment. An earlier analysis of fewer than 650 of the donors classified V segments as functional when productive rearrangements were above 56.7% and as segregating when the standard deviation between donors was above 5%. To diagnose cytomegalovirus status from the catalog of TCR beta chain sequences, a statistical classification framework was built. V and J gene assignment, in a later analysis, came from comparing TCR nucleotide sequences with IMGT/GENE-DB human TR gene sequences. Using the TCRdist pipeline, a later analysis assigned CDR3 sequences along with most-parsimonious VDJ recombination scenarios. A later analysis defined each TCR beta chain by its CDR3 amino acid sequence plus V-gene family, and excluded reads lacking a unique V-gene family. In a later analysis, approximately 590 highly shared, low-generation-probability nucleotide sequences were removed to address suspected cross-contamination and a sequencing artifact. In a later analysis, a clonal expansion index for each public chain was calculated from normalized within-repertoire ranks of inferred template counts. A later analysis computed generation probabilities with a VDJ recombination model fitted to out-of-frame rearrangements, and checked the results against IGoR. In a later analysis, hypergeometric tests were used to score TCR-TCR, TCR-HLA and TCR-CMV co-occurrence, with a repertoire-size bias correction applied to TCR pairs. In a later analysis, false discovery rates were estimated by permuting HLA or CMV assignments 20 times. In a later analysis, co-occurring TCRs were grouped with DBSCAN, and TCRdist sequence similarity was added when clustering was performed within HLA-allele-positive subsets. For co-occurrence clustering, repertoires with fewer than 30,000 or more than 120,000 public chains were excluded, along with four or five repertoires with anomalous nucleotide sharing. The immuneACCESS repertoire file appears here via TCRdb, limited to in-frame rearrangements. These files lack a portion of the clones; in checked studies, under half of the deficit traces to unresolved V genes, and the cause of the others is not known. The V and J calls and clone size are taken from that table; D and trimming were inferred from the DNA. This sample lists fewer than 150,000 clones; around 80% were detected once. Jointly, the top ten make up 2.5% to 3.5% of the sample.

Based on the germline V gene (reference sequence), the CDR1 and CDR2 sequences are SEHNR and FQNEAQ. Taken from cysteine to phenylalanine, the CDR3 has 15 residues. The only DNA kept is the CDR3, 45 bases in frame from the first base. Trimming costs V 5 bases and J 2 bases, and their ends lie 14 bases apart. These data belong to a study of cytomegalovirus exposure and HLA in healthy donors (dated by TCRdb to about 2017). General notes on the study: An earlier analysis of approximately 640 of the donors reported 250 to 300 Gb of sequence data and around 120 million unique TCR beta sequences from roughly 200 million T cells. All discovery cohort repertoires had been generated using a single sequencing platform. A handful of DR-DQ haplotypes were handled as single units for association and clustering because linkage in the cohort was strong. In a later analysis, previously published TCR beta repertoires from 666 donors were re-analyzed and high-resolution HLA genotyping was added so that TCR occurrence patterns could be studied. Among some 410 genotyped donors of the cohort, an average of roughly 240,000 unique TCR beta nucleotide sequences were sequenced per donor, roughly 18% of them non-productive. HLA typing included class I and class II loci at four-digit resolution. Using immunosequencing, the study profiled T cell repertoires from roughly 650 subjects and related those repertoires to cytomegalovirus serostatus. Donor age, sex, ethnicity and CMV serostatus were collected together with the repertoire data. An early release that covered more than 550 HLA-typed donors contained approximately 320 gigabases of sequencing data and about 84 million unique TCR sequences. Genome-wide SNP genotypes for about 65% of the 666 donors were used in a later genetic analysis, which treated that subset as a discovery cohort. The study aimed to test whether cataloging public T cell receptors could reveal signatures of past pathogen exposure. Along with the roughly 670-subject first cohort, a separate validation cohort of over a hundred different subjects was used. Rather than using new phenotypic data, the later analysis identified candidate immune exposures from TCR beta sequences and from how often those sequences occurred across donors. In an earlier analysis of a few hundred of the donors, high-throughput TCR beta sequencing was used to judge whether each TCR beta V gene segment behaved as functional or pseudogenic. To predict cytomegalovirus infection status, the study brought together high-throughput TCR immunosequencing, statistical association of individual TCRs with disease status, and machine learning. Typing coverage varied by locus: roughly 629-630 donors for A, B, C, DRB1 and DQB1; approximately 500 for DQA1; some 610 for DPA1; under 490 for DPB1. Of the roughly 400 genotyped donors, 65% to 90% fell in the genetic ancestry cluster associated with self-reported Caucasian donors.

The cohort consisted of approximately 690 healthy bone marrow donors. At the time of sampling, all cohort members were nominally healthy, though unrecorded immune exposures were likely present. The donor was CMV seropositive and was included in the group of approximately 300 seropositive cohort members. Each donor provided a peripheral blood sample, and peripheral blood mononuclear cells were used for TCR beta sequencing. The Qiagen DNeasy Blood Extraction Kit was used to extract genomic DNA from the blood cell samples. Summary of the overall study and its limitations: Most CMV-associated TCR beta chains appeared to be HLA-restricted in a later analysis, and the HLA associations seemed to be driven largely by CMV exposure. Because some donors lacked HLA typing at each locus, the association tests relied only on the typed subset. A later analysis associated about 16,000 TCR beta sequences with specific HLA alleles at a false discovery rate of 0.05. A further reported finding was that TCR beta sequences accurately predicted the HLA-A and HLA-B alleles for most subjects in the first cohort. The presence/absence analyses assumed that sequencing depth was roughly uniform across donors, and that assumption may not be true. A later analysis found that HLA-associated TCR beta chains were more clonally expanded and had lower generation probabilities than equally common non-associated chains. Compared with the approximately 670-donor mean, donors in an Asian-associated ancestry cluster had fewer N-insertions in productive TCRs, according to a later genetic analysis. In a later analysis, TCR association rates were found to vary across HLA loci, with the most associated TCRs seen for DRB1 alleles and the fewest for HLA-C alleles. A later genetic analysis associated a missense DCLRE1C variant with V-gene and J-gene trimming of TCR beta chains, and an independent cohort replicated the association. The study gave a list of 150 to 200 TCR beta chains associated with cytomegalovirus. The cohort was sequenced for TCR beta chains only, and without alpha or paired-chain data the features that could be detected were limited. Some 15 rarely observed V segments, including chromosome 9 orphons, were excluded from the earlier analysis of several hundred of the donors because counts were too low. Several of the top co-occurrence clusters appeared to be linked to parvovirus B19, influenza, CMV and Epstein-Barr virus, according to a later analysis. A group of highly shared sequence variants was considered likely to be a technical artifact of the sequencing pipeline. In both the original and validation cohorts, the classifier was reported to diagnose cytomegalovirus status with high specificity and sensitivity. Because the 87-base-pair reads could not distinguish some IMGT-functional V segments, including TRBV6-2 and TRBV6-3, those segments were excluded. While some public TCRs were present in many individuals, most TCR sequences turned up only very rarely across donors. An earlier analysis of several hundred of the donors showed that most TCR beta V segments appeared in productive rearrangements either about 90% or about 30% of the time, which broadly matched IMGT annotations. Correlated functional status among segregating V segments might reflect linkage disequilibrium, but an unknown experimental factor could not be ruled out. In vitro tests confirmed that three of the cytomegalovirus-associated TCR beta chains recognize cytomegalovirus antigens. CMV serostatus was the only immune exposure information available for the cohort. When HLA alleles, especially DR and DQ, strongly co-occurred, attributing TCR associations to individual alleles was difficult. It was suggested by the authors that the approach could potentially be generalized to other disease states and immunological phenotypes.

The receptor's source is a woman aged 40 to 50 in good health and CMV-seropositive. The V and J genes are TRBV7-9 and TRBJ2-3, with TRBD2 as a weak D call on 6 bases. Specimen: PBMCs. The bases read TGTGCCAGCAGCGTCTCCGGGGGAACCACAGATACGCAGTATTTT. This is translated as CASSVSGGTTDTQYF.